The 29 T cell receptor beta chains listed next were all sequenced from one sample in a study of cytomegalovirus exposure and HLA in healthy donors. Primers included in the PCR were 60 Vbeta and 13 Jbeta primers. TCRdb's table, derived via immunoSEQ multiplex PCR, lists solely in-frame clones and lacks some. The table includes about 180,000 clones, more than 75% detected once. The sample taken for sequencing was PBMCs. These TCRs come from a woman aged 30 to 39 in good health and CMV-seropositive.

This rearrangement joins TRBV4-3 to TRBJ2-1; D perhaps matches TRBD1 (6 bases). V lost 4 bases and J lost 0, with 10 bases in between. The CDR3 length is 15 residues. The V gene's germline CDR1 is LGHNA and CDR2 YSLEER. The CDR3 coding sequence is TGCGCCAGCAGCCTCGACAGGAGCTCCTACAATGAGCAGTTCTTC. Protein sequence: CASSLDRSSYNEQFF.

In its sample, this clone was seen a few times. The J gene is TRBJ2-5, the V gene TRBV11-3; possible D gene TRBD1, 6 bases. CDR3 length: 13 amino acids. Deletions cut 1 base from V and 4 bases from J, with 7 bases between. The germline V gene has CDR1 SGHNT and CDR2 YENEEA. The CDR3 here is CASSLGGGETQYF. CDR3 in DNA: TGTGCCAGCAGCTTAGGAGGGGGAGAGACCCAGTACTTC.

V and J are TRBV7-2 and TRBJ2-3; perhaps TRBD2 as D (5 bases). The V end was cut by 2 bases, the J end by 0 bases, with 9 bases between. Germline CDR1 reads SGHTA; CDR2 reads FQGNSA. The CDR3 is 15 amino acids. CDR3 in amino acids: CASSLHRGSTDTQYF. CDR3 DNA: TGTGCCAGCAGCTTACACCGGGGTAGCACAGATACGCAGTATTTT.

This chain connects TRBV27 to TRBJ1-2; TRBD1 might be the D (6 bases). The CDR3 length is 13 residues. Trimming pared 6 bases from V and 4 bases from J, leaving 12 bases between. Germline CDR1 reads MNHEY; CDR2 reads SMNVEV (reference sequence). The CDR3 protein is CASRRGGVYGYTF. The CDR3, as DNA: TGTGCCAGCAGGCGGGGGGGCGTCTATGGCTACACCTTC.

This clone was counted between two and nine times. The chain links TRBV11-3 to TRBJ2-2; TRBD2 agrees at 11 bases. The CDR3 runs to 15 residues. The V gene end was trimmed by 5 bases and the J gene end by 6 bases; junction bases not matched to a gene: 5. The germline gives CDR1 SGHNT, CDR2 YENEEA. The CDR3: CASSPRTSGPGELFF. DNA of the CDR3: TGTGCCAGCAGCCCAAGGACTAGCGGGCCCGGGGAGCTGTTTTTT. Together with reference TRBV11-3 and TRBJ2-2, the CDR3 gives the full variable domain: EAGVVQSPRYKIIEKKQPVAFWCNPISGHNTLYWYLQNLGQGPELLIRYENEEAVDDSQLPKDRFSAERLKGVDSTLKIQPAELGDSAVYLCASSPRTSGPGELFFGEGSRLTVL.

This clone was seen only once. CDR3 residues: CASSPLTGKRNTIYF. Written as DNA, the CDR3 is TGTGCCAGCAGCCCATTGACAGGGAAACGGAACACCATATATTTT. The chain is built from TRBV11-2 and TRBJ1-3, with 7 bases identical to TRBD1. V shed 5 bases and J 7 bases; nucleotides not matched to a gene: 11. The CDR3 covers 15 residues. CDR1 and CDR2 (germline): SGHAT, FQNNGV.

V usage is TRBV28 and J usage is TRBJ1-2; D perhaps matches TRBD1 (6 bases). The CDR3 loop spans 12 amino acids. Germline CDR1 is MDHEN and CDR2 is SYDVKM. V was cut by 8 bases and J by 8 bases, with 15 bases left in between. CDR3 DNA: TGTGCCAGCCTTGGGGGCCCCTGGGGCTACACCTTC. Translating gives CASLGGPWGYTF.

The chain couples TRBV28 to TRBJ2-7; 8 positions match TRBD1. With V trimmed by 7 bases and J by 6 bases, 17 bases remained unmatched. The germline V gene has CDR1 MDHEN and CDR2 SYDVKM. This CDR3 is 16 amino acids long. CDR3 in DNA: TGTGCCAGCAACCCGATCGGACAGGGTAGCAACGCCGAGCAGTACTTC. Translating it yields CASNPIGQGSNAEQYF. Using reference TRBV28 and TRBJ2-7 for the parts outside the CDR3, the full variable domain is DVKVTQSSRYLVKRTGEKVFLECVQDMDHENMFWYRQDPGLGLRLIYFSYDVKMKEKGDIPEGYSVSREKKERFSLILESASTNQTSMYLCASNPIGQGSNAEQYFGPGTRLTVT.

CDR3: CASRPRQGSTDTQYF. Written as DNA, the CDR3 is TGTGCCAGTAGACCCCGACAGGGAAGCACAGATACGCAGTATTTT. The J gene is TRBJ2-3, the V gene TRBV19, with 7 positions matching TRBD1. CDR3 length: 15 amino acids. V lost 6 bases and J lost 0; bases outside the gene matches: 6. Germline loops: CDR1 LNHDA, CDR2 SQIVND (reference sequence). The variable domain in full, with the rest retrieved from reference TRBV19 and TRBJ2-3, is DGGITQSPKYLFRKEGQNVTLSCEQNLNHDAMYWYRQDPGQGLRLIYYSQIVNDFQKGDIAEGYSVSREKKESFPLTVTSAQKNPTAFYLCASRPRQGSTDTQYFGPGTRLTVL.

The chain's CDR3 is CAISGGTPSSYEQYF. DNA for the CDR3: TGTGCCATCAGTGGGGGGACACCCAGCTCCTACGAGCAGTACTTC. The rearrangement links TRBV10-3 to TRBJ2-7, with D possibly being TRBD1 (6 bases). The V and J ends lost 4 bases and 0 bases respectively, with 13 bases between them. This CDR3 contains 15 residues. Germline lookup yields CDR1 ENHRY and CDR2 SYGVKD.

This chain joins TRBV5-6 and TRBJ2-4; D might be TRBD1 (5 bases). V lost 8 bases, J lost 0 bases, and 12 bases lay in between. This CDR3 region has 14 residues. The germline V gene has CDR1 SGHDT and CDR2 YYEEEE. CDR3 sequence: CASQGSLAKNIQYF. The CDR3 DNA reads as TGTGCCAGTCAGGGAAGTCTAGCCAAAAACATTCAGTACTTC.

This chain links TRBV19 with TRBJ1-5; D not certain. The CDR3 is 13 residues long. V lost 7 bases and J lost 4, with 11 bases in between. Germline CDR1 reads LNHDA; CDR2 reads SQIVND (reference sequence). CDR3 nucleotides: TGTGCCAGTAAAGCACGCCCGAATCAGCCCCAGCATTTT. Protein: CASKARPNQPQHF.

This clone has a handful of counts. The chain couples TRBV4-3 to TRBJ1-4, with 8 bases lining up with TRBD1. The junction had 6 bases not matched to a gene; V was cut back by 0 bases and J by 6 bases. This CDR3 spans 16 amino acids. CDR1 is LGHNA and CDR2 is YSLEER in the germline V gene. The CDR3 DNA reads as TGCGCCAGCAGCCAAGATGTAGGACAGGGCGATGAAAAACTGTTTTTT. It specifies CASSQDVGQGDEKLFF.

CDR3: CASSQPDRGSYEQYF. The CDR3, as DNA: TGTGCCAGCTCACAACCAGACAGGGGGTCCTACGAGCAGTACTTC. The rearrangement links TRBV18 to TRBJ2-7; TRBD1 matches at 9 bases. V was pared by 4 bases and J by 1 base, with 5 bases of the junction left unmatched. This CDR3 is built from 15 residues. The V gene's germline CDR1 is KGHSH and CDR2 LQKENI.

The rearrangement uses TRBV2 and TRBJ1-5; D gene uncertain. Between the trimmed V and J ends, which lost 6 bases and 0 bases, there was a span of 9 bases. CDR3 length: 14 amino acids. Germline loops: CDR1 SNHLY, CDR2 FYNNEI. This CDR3 is CASRPDYSNQPQHF. Written as DNA, the CDR3 is TGTGCCAGCAGACCAGACTATAGCAATCAGCCCCAGCATTTT.

This clone was seen once. The V call is TRBV9, the J call TRBJ2-2; D call uncertain. CDR3 length equals 13 residues. Per germline, CDR1 SGDLS and CDR2 YYNGEE. V was trimmed by 4 bases and J by 6 bases, leaving 10 bases between them. The CDR3: CASSSLLAGELFF. The CDR3 DNA follows: TGTGCCAGCAGCAGCCTTCTCGCCGGGGAGCTGTTTTTT.

Regarding this clone: Relative to the germline gene, one junction end is altered; a read error may explain this. V gene TRBV18 combines with J gene TRBJ2-7; D is perhaps TRBD2 (6 bases). The CDR3 length is 13 residues. Germline V gene sequence: CDR1 KGHSH, CDR2 LQKENI. This CDR3 reads CASPPGTVTGQYF. In DNA, the CDR3 is TGTGCCAGCCCACCGGGGACTGTAACCGGGCAGTACTTC.

A remark on this clone: This same CDR3 is encoded by further DNA sequences in the sample. The chain combines TRBV28 with TRBJ2-2; D remains ambiguous. The V gene lost 2 bases and the J gene lost 1 base, with 5 bases spanning the gap. The germline CDR1 and CDR2 sequences are MDHEN and SYDVKM. The CDR3 has 14 amino acids. CDR3 amino acids: CASSLTGNTGELFF. The CDR3 DNA sequence: TGTGCCAGCAGTTTAACCGGGAACACCGGGGAGCTGTTTTTT. Full variable domain (missing parts from reference TRBV28 and TRBJ2-2): DVKVTQSSRYLVKRTGEKVFLECVQDMDHENMFWYRQDPGLGLRLIYFSYDVKMKEKGDIPEGYSVSREKKERFSLILESASTNQTSMYLCASSLTGNTGELFFGEGSRLTVL.

This chain uses TRBV5-1 with TRBJ2-3; D is possibly TRBD2 (5 bases). The CDR3 spans 17 residues. Germline V gene sequence: CDR1 SGHRS, CDR2 YFSETQ. The V gene lost 1 base and the J gene lost 0 bases, with 15 bases spanning the gap. CDR3 loop: CASSLFIGNPSTDTQYF. CDR3 sequence (DNA): TGCGCCAGCAGCTTGTTTATCGGGAACCCTAGCACAGATACGCAGTATTTT.

The chain joins TRBV19 to TRBJ2-5; possible D gene TRBD1, 6 bases. The CDR3 is 15 amino acids. Trimming removed 7 bases from V and 4 bases from J, with 19 bases in between. The germline V gene encodes CDR1 LNHDA and CDR2 SQIVND (reference sequence). In nucleotides, the CDR3 is TGTGCCAGTACTCCAACACGACAGGCGGCAGAGACCCAGTACTTC. Translated: CASTPTRQAAETQYF.

CDR3 residues: CASSGGQGKSYGYTF. The CDR3 nucleotides read TGCGCCAGCAGCGGGGGACAGGGGAAGAGCTATGGCTACACCTTC. The rearrangement links TRBV5-1 to TRBJ1-2; 10 bases map to TRBD1. The length of the CDR3 is 15 residues. Looked up from germline, CDR1 is SGHRS and CDR2 is YFSETQ. Trimming took 4 bases from V and 4 from J; bases not matched to a gene: 7.

The chain uses TRBV7-8 and TRBJ1-3; D possibly corresponds to TRBD1 (5 bases). V lost 1 base to trimming and J lost 5 bases, with 18 bases between them. Germline loops: CDR1 SGHVS, CDR2 FQNEAQ. This CDR3 spans 17 amino acids. CDR3 loop: CASSLGPSVAGRNTIYF. DNA for the CDR3: TGTGCCAGCAGCTTAGGTCCGTCCGTTGCGGGGCGAAACACCATATATTTT.

This clone was seen just once. The chain recombines TRBV18 with TRBJ1-5; 7 bases match TRBD1. The CDR3 is made up of 14 amino acids. The J segment lost 8 bases and the V segment lost 3 bases, leaving 7 bases of the junction unmatched. Germline CDR1 KGHSH, CDR2 LQKENI. The CDR3 loop is CASSPDRSYEPQHF. CDR3 DNA sequence: TGTGCCAGCTCACCGGACAGGTCCTATGAGCCCCAGCATTTT. The whole variable domain, remainder taken from reference TRBV18 and TRBJ1-5, is NAGVMQNPRHLVRRRGQEARLRCSPMKGHSHVYWYRQLPEEGLKFMVYLQKENIIDESGMPKERFSAEFPKEGPSILRIQQVVRGDSAAYFCASSPDRSYEPQHFGDGTRLSIL.

The chain is built from TRBV27 and TRBJ2-6; D unclear. Trimming pared 7 bases from V and 2 bases from J, leaving 6 bases between. Germline V CDR1 and CDR2: MNHEY, SMNVEV (reference sequence). This CDR3 has 13 residues. The CDR3 loop is CASTSAGANVLTF. In DNA form, the CDR3 reads TGTGCCAGCACGAGTGCTGGGGCCAACGTCCTGACTTTC.

This chain links TRBV5-4 with TRBJ2-3, with 8 positions matching TRBD1. Trimming removed 1 base from V and 0 bases from J; junction bases left unmatched: 7. The V gene's germline CDR1 is SGHNT and CDR2 YYREEE (reference sequence). The CDR3 loop spans 17 amino acids. CDR3 sequence (DNA): TGTGCCAGCAGCTTGCGGACAGGGTGGTCTAGCACAGATACGCAGTATTTT. It encodes CASSLRTGWSSTDTQYF. Based on the CDR3 plus reference TRBV5-4 and TRBJ2-3, the full variable domain is ETGVTQSPTHLIKTRGQQVTLRCSSQSGHNTVSWYQQALGQGPQFIFQYYREEENGRGNFPPRFSGLQFPNYSSELNVNALELDDSALYLCASSLRTGWSSTDTQYFGPGTRLTVL.

The chain couples TRBV27 to TRBJ2-2; D ambiguous. Between the trimmed V and J ends, which lost 3 bases and 0 bases, there was a span of 14 bases. The germline V gene has CDR1 MNHEY and CDR2 SMNVEV (reference sequence). This CDR3 is built from 17 residues. CDR3 nucleotide sequence: TGTGCCAGCAGTTTGTTTGGGCAAAGCCCGAACACCGGGGAGCTGTTTTTT. Amino acids: CASSLFGQSPNTGELFF.

The chain recombines TRBV5-1 with TRBJ2-1; possible D gene TRBD1, 7 bases. Germline CDR1 reads SGHRS; CDR2 reads YFSETQ. Deletions cut 2 bases from V and 4 bases from J, with 13 bases between. The CDR3 is 15 residues long. This CDR3 is CASSFGGGGYNEQFF. The CDR3 region has the DNA TGCGCCAGCAGCTTTGGAGGGGGCGGTTACAATGAGCAGTTCTTC.

On this clone: The same CDR3 is also encoded by other DNA sequences in this sample. This chain uses TRBV18 with TRBJ2-5, with a tentative D call TRBD1 (6 bases). This CDR3 has 13 residues. Per germline, CDR1 KGHSH and CDR2 LQKENI. V was cut by 3 bases and J by 2 bases, with 7 bases left in between. The CDR3 DNA sequence: TGTGCCAGCTCACCGGACAGACAAGAGACCCAGTACTTC. The encoded protein is CASSPDRQETQYF.

This clone occurred a few times. This sequence joins TRBV5-6 and TRBJ2-1, with 7 positions matching TRBD1. CDR3 length: 18 residues. The ends lost 2 bases at V and 0 bases at J; junction bases unmatched: 11. Germline loops: CDR1 SGHDT, CDR2 YYEEEE. CDR3 loop: CASSLAQQGQSSYNEQFF. In DNA form, the CDR3 reads TGTGCCAGCAGCTTAGCCCAACAGGGACAGAGCTCCTACAATGAGCAGTTCTTC. Together with reference TRBV5-6 and TRBJ2-1, the CDR3 gives the full variable domain: DAGVTQSPTHLIKTRGQQVTLRCSPKSGHDTVSWYQQALGQGPQFIFQYYEEEERQRGNFPDRFSGHQFPNYSSELNVNALLLGDSALYLCASSLAQQGQSSYNEQFFGPGTRLTVL.